A selection of T cell receptor beta chains follows, all from one sample in a study of T cell responses to AZD1222 COVID-19 vaccine. TCRdb keeps only in-frame clones here, not all; method: immunoSEQ multiplex PCR. Among tens of thousands of clones, about 92% were seen once, and the ten largest hold 5% to 5.5%. The material was peripheral blood, obtained on day 0 of AZD1222 vaccination. Every receptor here comes from an adult in good health. Both conserved end residues are part of each CDR3. D genes are given only for firm matches. Some rows mark clone size as missing; the rest say once, few, many or name a class of expanded clone.

size,V,J,D,DNA,CDR3
.,TRBV5-1,TRBJ2-3,.,TGCGCCAGCAGCTTGGGTCCTGCCACAGATACGCAGTATTTT,CASSLGPATDTQYF
.,TRBV6-2/TRBV6-3,TRBJ2-1,.,TGTGCCAGCAGCAAGCGGGCTTACTCCTACAATGAGCAGTTCTTC,CASSKRAYSYNEQFF
.,TRBV28,TRBJ2-7,TRBD1,TGTGCCAGCAGTGGGGCACCAGGGGGTAACGAGCAGTACTTC,CASSGAPGGNEQYF
.,TRBV4-1,TRBJ1-1,.,TGCGCCAGCAGCTTGGATGCCGCCGAAGCTTTCTTT,CASSLDAAEAFF
.,TRBV28,TRBJ2-2,.,TGTGCCAGCAGTCCAAACTACCACACGAACACCGGGGAGCTGTTTTTT,CASSPNYHTNTGELFF
.,TRBV15,TRBJ2-2,TRBD2,TGTGCCACCAGCAGAGGAACGGGAGGGTCGAACACCGGGGAGCTGTTTTTT,CATSRGTGGSNTGELFF
.,TRBV27,TRBJ1-2,TRBD1,TGTGCCAGCAGGGAACGGACAGGGCTAAACTATGGCTACACCTTC,CASRERTGLNYGYTF
.,TRBV5-1,TRBJ1-4,.,TGCGCCAGCAGAGCCGGGTATAATGAAAAACTGTTTTTT,CASRAGYNEKLFF
.,TRBV19,TRBJ2-1,TRBD2,TGTGCCAGTAGTGTCAGGACTAGCATCGAGGGGCCCTACAATGAGCAGTTCTTC,CASSVRTSIEGPYNEQFF
.,TRBV2,TRBJ2-7,.,TGTGCCAGCAGTGAAGTCCTAAAGGACATGAGGCAGTACTTC,CASSEVLKDMRQYF
.,TRBV20-1,TRBJ2-6,.,TGCAGTGCTAGTCAGGCCTCTGGGGCCAACGTCCTGACTTTC,CSASQASGANVLTF
.,TRBV3-1/TRBV3-2,TRBJ2-1,.,TGTGCCAGCAGCCAACGGTCGGGACGCAAGTTCTTC,CASSQRSGRKFF
.,TRBV28,TRBJ1-2,.,TGTGCCAGCAGTTTGACGGACTATGGCTACACCTTC,CASSLTDYGYTF
.,TRBV7-2,TRBJ1-1,.,TGTGCCAGCAGCTCGGATGGAAACACTGAAGCTTTCTTT,CASSSDGNTEAFF
.,TRBV11-2,TRBJ2-1,.,TGTGCCAGCAGCTTAGCGCCGAAGGGGGATGAGCAGTTCTTC,CASSLAPKGDEQFF
.,TRBV7-2,TRBJ2-7,TRBD2,TGTGCCAGCAGCTCCGTACTAGCGGGAGGCTACGAGCAGTACTTC,CASSSVLAGGYEQYF
.,TRBV4-1,TRBJ1-1,.,TGCGCCAGCAGCCTGGGAGTGAACACTGAAGCTTTCTTT,CASSLGVNTEAFF
.,TRBV29-1,TRBJ2-3,TRBD1,TGCAGCGTTGAAGGGAACAGGGGAGATACGCAGTATTTT,CSVEGNRGDTQYF
.,TRBV5-1,TRBJ2-3,.,TGCGCCAGCAGCGCCCTGACAGGTTACACAGATACGCAGTATTTT,CASSALTGYTDTQYF
.,TRBV5-5,TRBJ2-3,.,TGTGCCAGCAGCCTGGGGTCAAGCACAGATACGCAGTATTTT,CASSLGSSTDTQYF
.,TRBV21-1,TRBJ2-5,.,TGTGCCAGCACCAAAAACGGACGGGGGGGGACTAGCGGGCAACACCAAGAGACCCAGTACTTC,CASTKNGRGGTSGQHQETQYF
medium-sized,TRBV28,TRBJ2-3,TRBD2,TGTGCCAGCAGTTTAGGACTAGCGGGTGTTATAGATACGCAGTATTTT,CASSLGLAGVIDTQYF
.,TRBV12-3/TRBV12-4,TRBJ1-2,TRBD1,TGTGCCAGCAGCAAGACAGGGGGCTCAGGCTACACCTTC,CASSKTGGSGYTF
.,TRBV7-3,TRBJ2-2,.,TGTGCCAGCAGGGGAGAAGGACGCGGGGAGCTGTTTTTT,CASRGEGRGELFF
.,TRBV4-1,TRBJ2-2,.,TGCGCCAGCAGCCAAGATTCCCTTTATGGGGGCCGCACCGGGGAGCTGTTTTTT,CASSQDSLYGGRTGELFF
.,TRBV15,TRBJ2-5,TRBD2,TGTGCCACCAGCAGGCCGGGACTAGCGGAGTGGGAGACCCAGTACTTC,CATSRPGLAEWETQYF
.,TRBV6-1,TRBJ2-3,.,TGTGCCAGCAGTGAATTAAGGCCCCACAGTACAGATACGCAGTATTTT,CASSELRPHSTDTQYF
.,TRBV5-6,TRBJ2-1,.,TGTGCCAGCAGCCTGGCTAGCGTTGAGCAGTTCTTC,CASSLASVEQFF
once,TRBV7-2,TRBJ2-1,.,TGTGCCAGCAGCCCCTTGGGGGGCCAGTACCATGAGCAGTTCTTC,CASSPLGGQYHEQFF
.,TRBV7-2,TRBJ2-1,.,TGTGCCAGCAGCTTACCCCACCTCAATGAGCAGTTCTTC,CASSLPHLNEQFF
.,TRBV3-1/TRBV3-2,TRBJ2-5,.,TGTGCCAGCAGCCAAGTTGGCGAGACCCAGTACTTC,CASSQVGETQYF
medium-sized,TRBV13,TRBJ2-7,TRBD2,TGTGCCAGCAGCTTATCGGGACTAGCGGAGCAGTACTTC,CASSLSGLAEQYF